This T cell receptor beta chain is drawn from a study of T cells after posttransplantation cyclophosphamide. Control samples came 1 year after myeloablative marrow transplants with methotrexate plus calcineurin inhibitor. Germline V lookup: CDR1 LNHDA, CDR2 SQIVND (reference sequence). Trimming cost V 5 bases and J 3 bases, with 17 bases left between them. This CDR3 is 16 amino acids long. Repertoires were generated with immunoSEQ multiplex PCR, while TCRdb's copy carries only in-frame clones and drops some. The data contain about 16,000 clones, 85% of them singletons. On this clone: What it recognizes is unknown.

Overall study results and limits: TRB clonality was highly associated with recipient CMV seropositivity and reactivation.

V and J are TRBV19 and TRBJ2-1; TRBD1 is a possible D gene (6 bases). This sequence originates from a female patient between 18 and 35 years old who received an allogeneic stem cell transplant from an unrelated donor, was CMV-positive, and had acute and chronic GVHD. The graft donor may account for some of the T cells. The sample in question was PBMCs, obtained after allogeneic stem cell transplant with calcineurin inhibitor and methotrexate. CDR3: CASSATGNWYYNEQFF. In nucleotides, the CDR3 is TGTGCCAGTAGTGCCACAGGGAATTGGTACTACAATGAGCAGTTCTTC.